This T cell receptor (beta chain) was captured by sequencing in a study of high-grade serous ovarian cancer treatment subgroups. Study as a whole: Mean per sample: about 15,000 reads, around 7,100 unique TCR beta rearrangements. Study findings and constraints: Different patients shared almost no repertoire; same-patient tumors shared about 0.11 to 0.79. The analyses considered CDR3 and ignored CDR1 and CDR2.

Turning to this clone: Its antigen remains unidentified.

Tumor samples were taken before definitive surgery or chemotherapy. The method was immunoSEQ multiplex PCR; TCRdb's version includes in-frame clones alone and lacks a portion of them. The data contain 4,500 or so clones, approximately 70% of them singletons. The sequencing input was tumor tissue. This sequence was found in a human donor with high-grade serous ovarian cancer.

The CDR3 here is CASSLGGGRHNEQFF. CDR3 DNA sequence: TGCGCCAGCAGCTTGGGAGGGGGCAGGCATAATGAGCAGTTCTTC. The chain has TRBV5-1 and TRBJ2-1; 7 bases match TRBD1. V lost 0 bases to trimming and J lost 7 bases; unmatched junction nucleotides: 7. This CDR3 has 15 amino acids. From germline, CDR1 is SGHRS and CDR2 YFSETQ. The full variable domain, rest sourced from reference TRBV5-1 and TRBJ2-1, is KAGVTQTPRYLIKTRGQQVTLSCSPISGHRSVSWYQQTPGQGLQFLFEYFSETQRNKGNFPGRFSGRQFSNSRSEMNVSTLELGDSALYLCASSLGGGRHNEQFFGPGTRLTVL.